These 4 T cell receptor beta chains share one sample of origin, sequenced in a study of cytomegalovirus exposure and HLA in healthy donors. Clones were read by immunoSEQ multiplex PCR, and TCRdb kept only the in-frame ones, dropping some. This table has fewer than 80,000 clones, under 96% appearing once. Sequenced input: PBMCs. These receptors were collected from a woman younger than 35 in good health and CMV-seropositive.

The rearrangement joins TRBV7-8 to TRBJ1-4, with 12 bases fitting TRBD1. Germline CDR1 SGHVS, CDR2 FQNEAQ. J gave up 7 bases and V 5 bases, and 8 bases lay outside the gene matches. CDR3 length: 16 residues. The chain's CDR3 is CASSLGTGGRVEKLFF. The CDR3 DNA follows: TGTGCCAGCAGCCTCGGGACAGGGGGCCGAGTTGAAAAACTGTTTTTT.

Only one count was recorded for this clone. The CDR3 is CASSEAHGGRAFSGANVLTF. The CDR3 DNA is TGTGCCAGCAGTGAAGCGCACGGTGGGCGGGCCTTCTCTGGGGCCAACGTCCTGACTTTC. The chain couples TRBV2 to TRBJ2-6; a weak D match, TRBD2 (5 bases). Germline lookup yields CDR1 SNHLY and CDR2 FYNNEI. V was cut by 0 bases and J by 0 bases, with 18 bases left in between. This CDR3 region has 20 residues.

The chain joins TRBV19 to TRBJ2-5; D perhaps matches TRBD2 (6 bases). V shed 0 bases and J shed 5 bases, with 16 bases lying between them. The CDR3 covers 16 residues. Germline V lookup: CDR1 LNHDA, CDR2 SQIVND (reference sequence). CDR3 sequence reads: CASSIDPRGREETQYF. The CDR3 DNA follows: TGTGCCAGTAGTATAGACCCCCGGGGCCGGGAGGAGACCCAGTACTTC. Supplemented by reference TRBV19 and TRBJ2-5, the full variable domain reads DGGITQSPKYLFRKEGQNVTLSCEQNLNHDAMYWYRQDPGQGLRLIYYSQIVNDFQKGDIAEGYSVSREKKESFPLTVTSAQKNPTAFYLCASSIDPRGREETQYFGPGTRLLVL.

V is TRBV4-1 and J is TRBJ1-1; unclear D gene. This CDR3 contains 14 residues. V gave up 3 bases and J gave up 3 bases, with 11 bases separating them. CDR1 and CDR2 from the germline V gene are MGHRA and YSYEKL. The CDR3 region has the DNA TGCGCCAGCAGCCATTCCCGGGAGGACACTGAAGCTTTCTTT. This gives the protein CASSHSREDTEAFF.